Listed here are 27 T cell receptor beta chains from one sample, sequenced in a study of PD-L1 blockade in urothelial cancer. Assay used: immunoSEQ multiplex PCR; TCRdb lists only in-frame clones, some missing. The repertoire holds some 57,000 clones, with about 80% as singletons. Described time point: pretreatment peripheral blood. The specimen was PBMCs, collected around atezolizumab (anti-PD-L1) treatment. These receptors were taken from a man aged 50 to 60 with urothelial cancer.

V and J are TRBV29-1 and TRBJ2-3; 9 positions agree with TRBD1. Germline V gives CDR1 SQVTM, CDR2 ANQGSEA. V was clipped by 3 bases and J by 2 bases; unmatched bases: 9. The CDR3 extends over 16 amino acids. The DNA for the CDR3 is TGCAGCGTTGAGGGGGAACAGGGGGCGCCCACAGATACGCAGTATTTT. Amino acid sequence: CSVEGEQGAPTDTQYF.

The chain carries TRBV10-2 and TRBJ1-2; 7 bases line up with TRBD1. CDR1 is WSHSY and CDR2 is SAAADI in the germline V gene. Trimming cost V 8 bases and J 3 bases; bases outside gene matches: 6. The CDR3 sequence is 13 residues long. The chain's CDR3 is CASWRGRDYGYTF. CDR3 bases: TGCGCCAGCTGGAGGGGGCGAGACTATGGCTACACCTTC.

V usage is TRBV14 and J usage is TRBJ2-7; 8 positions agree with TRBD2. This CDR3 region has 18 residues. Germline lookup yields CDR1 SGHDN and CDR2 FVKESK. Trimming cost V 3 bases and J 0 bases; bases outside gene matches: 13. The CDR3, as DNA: TGTGCCAGCAGCCAGGCTTTGCGGGGGGCCGTCAGCTCCTACGAGCAGTACTTC. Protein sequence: CASSQALRGAVSSYEQYF.

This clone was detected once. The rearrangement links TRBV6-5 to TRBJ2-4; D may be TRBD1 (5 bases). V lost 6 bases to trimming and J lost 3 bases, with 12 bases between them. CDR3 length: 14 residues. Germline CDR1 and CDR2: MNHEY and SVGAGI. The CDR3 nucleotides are TGTGCCAGCAGCCGCCAAGGGGACAAAAACATTCAGTACTTC. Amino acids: CASSRQGDKNIQYF.

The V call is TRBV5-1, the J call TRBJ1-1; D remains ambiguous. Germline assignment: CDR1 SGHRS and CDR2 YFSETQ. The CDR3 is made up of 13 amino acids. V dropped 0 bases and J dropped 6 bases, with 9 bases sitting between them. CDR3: CASSLAGYAEAFF. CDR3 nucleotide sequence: TGCGCCAGCAGCTTGGCCGGGTACGCTGAAGCTTTCTTT.

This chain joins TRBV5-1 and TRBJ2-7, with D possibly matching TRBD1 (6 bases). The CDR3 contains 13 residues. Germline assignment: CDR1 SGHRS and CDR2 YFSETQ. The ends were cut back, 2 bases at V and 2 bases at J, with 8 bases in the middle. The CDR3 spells CASSLQGTYEQYF. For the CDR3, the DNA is TGCGCCAGCAGCTTACAGGGAACCTACGAGCAGTACTTC.

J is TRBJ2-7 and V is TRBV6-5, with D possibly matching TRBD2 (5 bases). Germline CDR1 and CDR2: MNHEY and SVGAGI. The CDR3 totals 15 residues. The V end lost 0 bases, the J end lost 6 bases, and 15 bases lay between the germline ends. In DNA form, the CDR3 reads TGTGCCAGCAGTTACTCGGGCAGTAAAGGGAGCGAGCAGTACTTC. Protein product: CASSYSGSKGSEQYF.

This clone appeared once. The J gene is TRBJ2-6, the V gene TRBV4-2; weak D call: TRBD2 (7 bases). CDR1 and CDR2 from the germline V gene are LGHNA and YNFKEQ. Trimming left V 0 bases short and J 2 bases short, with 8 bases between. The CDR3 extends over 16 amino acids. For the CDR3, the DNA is TGTGCCAGCAGCCAAGAGCGGGGGCCTGGGGCCAACGTCCTGACTTTC. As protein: CASSQERGPGANVLTF.

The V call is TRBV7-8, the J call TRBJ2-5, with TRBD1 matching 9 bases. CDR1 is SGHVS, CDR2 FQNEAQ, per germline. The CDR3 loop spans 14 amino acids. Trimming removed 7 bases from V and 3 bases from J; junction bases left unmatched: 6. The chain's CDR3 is CASTLRDREETQYF. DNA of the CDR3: TGTGCCAGCACCCTCCGGGACAGGGAAGAGACCCAGTACTTC.

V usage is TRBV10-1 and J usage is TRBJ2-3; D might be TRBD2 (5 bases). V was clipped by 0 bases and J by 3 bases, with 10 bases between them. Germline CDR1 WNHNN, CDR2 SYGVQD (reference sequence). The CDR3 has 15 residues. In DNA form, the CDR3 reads TGCGCCAGCAGTGAGTCGCGGGTGGGTACAGATACGCAGTATTTT. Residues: CASSESRVGTDTQYF.

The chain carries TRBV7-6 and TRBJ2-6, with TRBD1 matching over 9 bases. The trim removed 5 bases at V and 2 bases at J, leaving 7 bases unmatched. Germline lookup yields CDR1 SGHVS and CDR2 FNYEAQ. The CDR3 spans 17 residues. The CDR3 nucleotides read TGTGCCAGCAGCCCAGGGACAGGGAGGCCTGGGGCCAACGTCCTGACTTTC. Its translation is CASSPGTGRPGANVLTF.

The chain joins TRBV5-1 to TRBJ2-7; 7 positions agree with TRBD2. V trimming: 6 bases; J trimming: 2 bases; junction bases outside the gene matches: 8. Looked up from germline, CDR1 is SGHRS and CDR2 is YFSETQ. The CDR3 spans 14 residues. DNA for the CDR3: TGCGCCAGCAATATGGGAGCGGGAACCTACGAGCAGTACTTC. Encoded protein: CASNMGAGTYEQYF.

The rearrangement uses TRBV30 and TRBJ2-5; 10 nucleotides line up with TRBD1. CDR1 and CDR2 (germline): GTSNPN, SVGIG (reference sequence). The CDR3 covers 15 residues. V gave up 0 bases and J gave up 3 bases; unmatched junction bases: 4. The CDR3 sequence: CAWSVWTGGKETQYF. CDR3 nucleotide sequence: TGTGCCTGGAGTGTTTGGACAGGGGGGAAAGAGACCCAGTACTTC.

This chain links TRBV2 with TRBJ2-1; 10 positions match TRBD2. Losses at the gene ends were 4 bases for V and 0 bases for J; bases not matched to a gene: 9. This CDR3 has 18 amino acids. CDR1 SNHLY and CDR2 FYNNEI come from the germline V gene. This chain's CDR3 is CASSAGTSVLSSYNEQFF. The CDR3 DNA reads TGTGCCAGCAGTGCGGGGACTAGCGTCTTAAGCTCCTACAATGAGCAGTTCTTC.

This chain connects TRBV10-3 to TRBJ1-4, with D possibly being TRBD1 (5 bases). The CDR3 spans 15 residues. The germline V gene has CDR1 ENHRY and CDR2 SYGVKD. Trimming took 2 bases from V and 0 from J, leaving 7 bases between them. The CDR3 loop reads CAISERGTTNEKLFF. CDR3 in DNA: TGTGCCATCAGTGAGCGGGGGACAACTAATGAAAAACTGTTTTTT.

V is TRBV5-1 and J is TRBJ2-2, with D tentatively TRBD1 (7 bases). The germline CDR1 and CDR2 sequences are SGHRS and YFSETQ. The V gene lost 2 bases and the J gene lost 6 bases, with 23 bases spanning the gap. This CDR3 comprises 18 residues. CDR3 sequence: CASSLFRGSRTGAGELFF. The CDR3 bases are TGCGCCAGCAGCTTATTTCGGGGGAGCCGGACAGGAGCCGGGGAGCTGTTTTTT.

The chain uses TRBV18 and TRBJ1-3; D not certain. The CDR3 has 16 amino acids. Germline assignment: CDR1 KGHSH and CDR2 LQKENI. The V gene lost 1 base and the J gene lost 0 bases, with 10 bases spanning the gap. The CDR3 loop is CASSPQQLPSGNTIYF. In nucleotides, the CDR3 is TGTGCCAGCTCACCACAACAGCTCCCCTCTGGAAACACCATATATTTT.

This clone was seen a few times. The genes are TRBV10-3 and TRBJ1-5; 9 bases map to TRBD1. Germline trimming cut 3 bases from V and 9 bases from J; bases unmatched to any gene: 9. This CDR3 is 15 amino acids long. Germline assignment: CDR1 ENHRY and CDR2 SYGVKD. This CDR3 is CAISDPDRGVLPQHF. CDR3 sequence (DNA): TGTGCCATCAGTGACCCAGACAGGGGGGTTTTGCCCCAGCATTTT.

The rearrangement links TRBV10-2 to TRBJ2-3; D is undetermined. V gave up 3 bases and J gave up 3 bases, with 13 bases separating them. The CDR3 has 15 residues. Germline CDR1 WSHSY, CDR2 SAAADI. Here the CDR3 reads CASSEYRVGTDTQYF. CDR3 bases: TGCGCCAGCAGTGAATATCGGGTCGGTACAGATACGCAGTATTTT.

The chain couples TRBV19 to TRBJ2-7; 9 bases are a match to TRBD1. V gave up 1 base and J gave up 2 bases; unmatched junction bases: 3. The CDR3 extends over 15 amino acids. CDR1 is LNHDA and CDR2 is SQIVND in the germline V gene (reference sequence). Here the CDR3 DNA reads TGTGCCAGTAGTATAGGCGGGACAGGGCCCTACGAGCAGTACTTC. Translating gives CASSIGGTGPYEQYF.

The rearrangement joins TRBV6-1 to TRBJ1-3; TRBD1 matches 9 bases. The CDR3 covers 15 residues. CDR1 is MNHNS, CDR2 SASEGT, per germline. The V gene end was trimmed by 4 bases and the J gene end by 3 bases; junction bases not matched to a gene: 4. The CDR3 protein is CASSGATGGGNTIYF. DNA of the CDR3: TGTGCCAGCAGTGGCGCGACAGGGGGTGGAAACACCATATATTTT.

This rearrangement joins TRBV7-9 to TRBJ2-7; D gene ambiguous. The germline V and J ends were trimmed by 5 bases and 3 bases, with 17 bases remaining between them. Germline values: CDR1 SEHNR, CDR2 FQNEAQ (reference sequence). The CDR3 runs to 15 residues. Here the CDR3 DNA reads TGTGCCAGCAGCCATCCCCTAACCCTGAACTACGAGCAGTACTTC. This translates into CASSHPLTLNYEQYF.

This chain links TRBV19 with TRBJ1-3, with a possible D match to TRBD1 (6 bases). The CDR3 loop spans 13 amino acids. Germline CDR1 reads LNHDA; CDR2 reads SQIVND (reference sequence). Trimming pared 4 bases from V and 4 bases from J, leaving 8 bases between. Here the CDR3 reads CASSTGVGNTIYF. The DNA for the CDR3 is TGTGCCAGTAGTACAGGGGTCGGAAACACCATATATTTT.

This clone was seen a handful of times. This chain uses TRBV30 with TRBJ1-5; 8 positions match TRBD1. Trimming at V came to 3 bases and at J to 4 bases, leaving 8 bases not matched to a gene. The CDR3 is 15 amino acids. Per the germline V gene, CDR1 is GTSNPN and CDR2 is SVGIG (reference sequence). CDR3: CAWSDRDRRNQPQHF. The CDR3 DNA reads TGTGCCTGGAGCGACCGGGACAGGCGTAATCAGCCCCAGCATTTT. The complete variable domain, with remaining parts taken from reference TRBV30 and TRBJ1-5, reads SQTIHQWPATLVQPVGSPLSLECTVEGTSNPNLYWYRQAAGRGLQLLFYSVGIGQISSEVPQNLSASRPQDRQFILSSKKLLLSDSGFYLCAWSDRDRRNQPQHFGDGTRLSIL.

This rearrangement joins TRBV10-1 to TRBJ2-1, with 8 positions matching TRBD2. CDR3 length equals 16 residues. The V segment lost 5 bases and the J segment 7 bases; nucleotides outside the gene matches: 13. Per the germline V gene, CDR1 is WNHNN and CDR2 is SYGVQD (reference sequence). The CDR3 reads CASSNRAGGRVNEQFF. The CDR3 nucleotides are TGCGCCAGCAGTAATAGGGCGGGAGGCCGGGTAAATGAGCAGTTCTTC.

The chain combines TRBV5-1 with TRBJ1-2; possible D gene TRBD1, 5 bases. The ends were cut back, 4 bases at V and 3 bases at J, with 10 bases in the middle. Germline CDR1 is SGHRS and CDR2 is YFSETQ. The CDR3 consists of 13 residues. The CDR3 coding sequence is TGCGCCAGCAGCATAGGGGAATACTATGGCTACACCTTC. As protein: CASSIGEYYGYTF.

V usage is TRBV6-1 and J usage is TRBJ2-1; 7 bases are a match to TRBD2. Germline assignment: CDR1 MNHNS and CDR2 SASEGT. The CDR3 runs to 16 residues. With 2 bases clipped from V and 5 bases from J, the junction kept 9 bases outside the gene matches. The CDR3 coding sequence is TGTGCCAGCAGTGAACGGCTAGCGGCGAACCACAATGAGCAGTTCTTC. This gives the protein CASSERLAANHNEQFF.